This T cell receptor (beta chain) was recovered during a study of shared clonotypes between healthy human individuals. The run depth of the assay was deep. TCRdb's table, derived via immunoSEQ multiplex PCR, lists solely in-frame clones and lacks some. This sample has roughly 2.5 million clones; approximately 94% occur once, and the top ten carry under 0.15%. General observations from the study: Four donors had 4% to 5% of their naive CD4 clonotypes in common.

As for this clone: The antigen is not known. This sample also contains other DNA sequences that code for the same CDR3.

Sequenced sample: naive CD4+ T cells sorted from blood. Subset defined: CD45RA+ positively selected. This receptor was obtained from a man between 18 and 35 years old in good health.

The CDR3 DNA sequence: TGTGCCAGCAGCGGGACTAGCCTAGGGCGGAATGAGCAGTTCTTC. Amino acid sequence: CASSGTSLGRNEQFF. The gene calls are TRBV2 and TRBJ2-1; 9 nucleotides agree with TRBD2. V lost 6 bases to trimming and J lost 7 bases; unmatched junction nucleotides: 10. CDR1 is SNHLY, CDR2 FYNNEI, per germline. The CDR3 runs 15 residues.